The clone carrying this T cell receptor beta chain was seen just once. Its antigen is not known. At one end, the junction sequence differs from germline, possibly due to a read error. CD8 cells classed as naive were CD45RO-negative and positively selected for CCR7, excluding terminally differentiated effector memory CD45RA+ cells. These data originate in a study of shared clonotypes between healthy human individuals. Study conclusions and caveats: Naive CD4 clonotypes overlapped across a few donors at roughly 4.5%. An expected dependence of interdonor clonotype sharing on sequencing depth was noted.

How the authors handled the data: From ImmunoSEQ came sequences covering only the junction and carrying no quality scores, so filtering differed. Generated by immunoSEQ multiplex PCR, the TCRdb table keeps only in-frame clones and is missing some. V and J calls and clone size are those listed in that table; D and trimming were worked out from the DNA. The sample holds under 850,000 clones; 80% to 95% are singletons and the top ten take approximately 25%. The CDR3 spans 16 residues. Germline V gene lookup returns CDR1 SGHDT and CDR2 YYEEEE. The sample was naive CD8+ T cells sorted from blood. The V call is TRBV5-6, the J call TRBJ2-7, with 10 bases identical to TRBD2. This TCR derives from a young man in good health. The CDR3 spells CASSLEGSGRGLLPDF. CDR3 DNA sequence: TGTGCCAGCAGCTTGGAGGGGAGCGGGAGGGGCCTCCTACCGGACTTC.